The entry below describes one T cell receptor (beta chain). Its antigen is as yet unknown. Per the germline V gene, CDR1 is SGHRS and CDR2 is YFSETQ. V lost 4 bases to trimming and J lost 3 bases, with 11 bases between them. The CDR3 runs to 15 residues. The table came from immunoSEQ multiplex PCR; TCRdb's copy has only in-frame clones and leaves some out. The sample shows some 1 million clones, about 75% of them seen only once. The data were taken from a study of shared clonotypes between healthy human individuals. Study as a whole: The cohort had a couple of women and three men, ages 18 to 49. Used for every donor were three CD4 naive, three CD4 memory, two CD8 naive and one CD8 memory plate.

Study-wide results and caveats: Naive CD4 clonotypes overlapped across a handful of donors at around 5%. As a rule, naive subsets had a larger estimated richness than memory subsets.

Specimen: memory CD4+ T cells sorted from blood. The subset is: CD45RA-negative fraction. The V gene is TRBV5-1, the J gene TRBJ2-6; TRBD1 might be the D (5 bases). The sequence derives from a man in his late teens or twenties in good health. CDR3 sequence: CASSTQGVGANVLTF. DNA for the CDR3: TGCGCCAGCAGCACGCAGGGTGTTGGGGCCAACGTCCTGACTTTC.